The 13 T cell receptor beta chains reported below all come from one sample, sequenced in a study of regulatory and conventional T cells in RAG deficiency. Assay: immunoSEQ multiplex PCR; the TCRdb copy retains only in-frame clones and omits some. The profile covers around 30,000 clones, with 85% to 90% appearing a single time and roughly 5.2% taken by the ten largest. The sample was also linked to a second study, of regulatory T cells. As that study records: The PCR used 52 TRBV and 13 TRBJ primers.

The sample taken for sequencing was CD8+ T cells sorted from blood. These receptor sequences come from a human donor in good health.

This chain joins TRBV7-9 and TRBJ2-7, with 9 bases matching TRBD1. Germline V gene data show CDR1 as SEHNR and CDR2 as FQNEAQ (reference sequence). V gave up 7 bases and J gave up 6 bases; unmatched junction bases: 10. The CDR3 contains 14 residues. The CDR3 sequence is CASTDGQGSGEQYF. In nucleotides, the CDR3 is TGTGCCAGCACCGACGGACAGGGGAGCGGCGAGCAGTACTTC.

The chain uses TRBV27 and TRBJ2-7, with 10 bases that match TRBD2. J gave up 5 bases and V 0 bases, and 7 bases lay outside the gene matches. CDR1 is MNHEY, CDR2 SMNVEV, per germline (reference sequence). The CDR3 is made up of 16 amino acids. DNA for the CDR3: TGTGCCAGCAGTTTATCGTCTAGCGGGAGATTCCACGAGCAGTACTTC. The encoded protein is CASSLSSSGRFHEQYF.

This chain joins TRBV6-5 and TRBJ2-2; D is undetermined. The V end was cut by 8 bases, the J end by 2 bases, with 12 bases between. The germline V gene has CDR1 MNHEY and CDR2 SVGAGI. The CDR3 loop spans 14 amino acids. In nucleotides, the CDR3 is TGTGCCAGCCTCGACTCAGCCAACACCGGGGAGCTGTTTTTT. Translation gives CASLDSANTGELFF.

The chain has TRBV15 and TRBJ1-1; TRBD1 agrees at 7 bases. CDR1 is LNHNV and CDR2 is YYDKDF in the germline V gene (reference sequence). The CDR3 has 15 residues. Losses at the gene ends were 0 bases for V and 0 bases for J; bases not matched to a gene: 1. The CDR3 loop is CATSRETGLNTEAFF. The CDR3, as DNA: TGTGCCACCAGCAGAGAGACAGGGTTGAACACTGAAGCTTTCTTT.

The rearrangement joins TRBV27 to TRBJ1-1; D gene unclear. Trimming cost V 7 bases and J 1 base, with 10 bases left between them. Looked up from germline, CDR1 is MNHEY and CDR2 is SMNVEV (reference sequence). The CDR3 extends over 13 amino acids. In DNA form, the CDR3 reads TGTGCCAGCACCCTTGGGAAGAACACTGAAGCTTTCTTT. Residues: CASTLGKNTEAFF.

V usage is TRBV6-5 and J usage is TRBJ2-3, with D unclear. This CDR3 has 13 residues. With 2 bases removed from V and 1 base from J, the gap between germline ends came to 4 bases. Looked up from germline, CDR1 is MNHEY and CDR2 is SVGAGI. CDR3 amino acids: CASSYGGTDTQYF. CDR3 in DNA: TGTGCCAGCAGTTACGGGGGCACAGATACGCAGTATTTT.

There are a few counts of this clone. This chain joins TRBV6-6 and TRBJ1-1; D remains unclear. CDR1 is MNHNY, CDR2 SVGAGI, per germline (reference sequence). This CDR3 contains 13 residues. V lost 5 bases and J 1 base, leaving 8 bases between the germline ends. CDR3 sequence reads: CASSERENTEAFF. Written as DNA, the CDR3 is TGTGCCAGCAGTGAGCGGGAGAACACTGAAGCTTTCTTT.

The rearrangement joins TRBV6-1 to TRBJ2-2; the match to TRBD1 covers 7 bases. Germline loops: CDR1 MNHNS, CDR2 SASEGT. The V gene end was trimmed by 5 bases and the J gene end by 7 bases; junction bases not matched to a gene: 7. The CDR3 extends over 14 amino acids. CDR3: CASSPRGHGGELFF. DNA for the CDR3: TGTGCCAGCAGTCCTAGGGGGCATGGCGGGGAGCTGTTTTTT.

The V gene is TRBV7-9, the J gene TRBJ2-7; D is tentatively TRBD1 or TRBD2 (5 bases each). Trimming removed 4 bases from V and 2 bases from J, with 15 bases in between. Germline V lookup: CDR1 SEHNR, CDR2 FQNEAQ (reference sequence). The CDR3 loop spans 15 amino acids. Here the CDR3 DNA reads TGTGCCAGCAGCTCATCCGGGACCTGGACCTACGAGCAGTACTTC. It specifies CASSSSGTWTYEQYF.

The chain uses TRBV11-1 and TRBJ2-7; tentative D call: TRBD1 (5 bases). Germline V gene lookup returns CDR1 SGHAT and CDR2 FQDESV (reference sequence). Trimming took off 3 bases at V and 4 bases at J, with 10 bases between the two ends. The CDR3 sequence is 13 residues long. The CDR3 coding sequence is TGTGCCAGCAGCTTTGAGCAGGGTTACGAGCAGTACTTC. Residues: CASSFEQGYEQYF.

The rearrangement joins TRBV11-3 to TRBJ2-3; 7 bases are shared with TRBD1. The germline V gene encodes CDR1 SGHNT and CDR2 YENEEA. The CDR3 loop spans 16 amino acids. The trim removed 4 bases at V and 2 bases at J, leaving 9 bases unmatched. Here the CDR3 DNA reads TGTGCCAGCAGCTCCCCACAGGGGCCGATCACAGATACGCAGTATTTT. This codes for CASSSPQGPITDTQYF.

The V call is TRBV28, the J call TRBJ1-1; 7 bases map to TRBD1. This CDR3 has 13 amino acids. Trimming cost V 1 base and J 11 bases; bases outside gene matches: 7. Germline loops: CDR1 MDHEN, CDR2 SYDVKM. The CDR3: CASSLSTGVAAFF. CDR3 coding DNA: TGTGCCAGCAGTTTATCCACAGGGGTAGCGGCTTTCTTT.

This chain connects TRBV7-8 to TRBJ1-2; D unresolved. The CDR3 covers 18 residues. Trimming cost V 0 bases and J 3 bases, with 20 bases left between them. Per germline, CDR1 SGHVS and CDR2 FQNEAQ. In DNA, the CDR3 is TGTGCCAGCAGCTTAGCGTTAATGCCCCTCGCCGAGGACTATGGCTACACCTTC. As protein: CASSLALMPLAEDYGYTF.